These 20 T cell receptor beta chains originate from one sample sequenced in a study of control samples from healthy donors and cancer patients. The table came from immunoSEQ multiplex PCR; TCRdb's copy has only in-frame clones and leaves some out. The data show roughly 73,000 clones, over 75% seen once. The sequenced material came from blood. The receptors were sampled from a man aged 50 to 59 in good health.

This clone has a single count. The chain is built from TRBV28 and TRBJ1-1, with 11 bases that match TRBD1. Germline lookup yields CDR1 MDHEN and CDR2 SYDVKM. Germline trimming cut 8 bases from V and 4 bases from J; bases unmatched to any gene: 6. The CDR3 totals 14 residues. CDR3 residues: CASRTGGLSTEAFF. CDR3 DNA sequence: TGTGCCAGCCGGACAGGGGGCCTAAGCACTGAAGCTTTCTTT.

The DNA for the CDR3 is TGTGCCAGCAGCGTAGCGGACGGGGGCCTCTACGAGCAGTACTTC. It translates to CASSVADGGLYEQYF. The chain uses TRBV9 and TRBJ2-7; either TRBD1 or TRBD2 may supply D (6 bases each). Germline V gene sequence: CDR1 SGDLS, CDR2 YYNGEE. The CDR3 sequence is 15 residues long. Trimming removed 0 bases at V and 3 bases at J, with 13 bases between.

The CDR3 DNA reads TGTGCCAGCAGTTTTGAACAGGAGCAGTTCTTC. Translating it yields CASSFEQEQFF. V is TRBV12-3 or TRBV12-4 and J is TRBJ2-1; D remains unclear. The CDR3 is 11 amino acids. V was trimmed by 3 bases and J by 10 bases, leaving 7 bases between them.

The chain uses TRBV11-1 and TRBJ1-3, with D possibly being TRBD1 (5 bases). V dropped 3 bases and J dropped 1 base, with 10 bases sitting between them. Germline V gene lookup returns CDR1 SGHAT and CDR2 FQDESV (reference sequence). This CDR3 contains 15 residues. In DNA form, the CDR3 reads TGTGCCAGCAGCTTTGGAGGGGCATCTGGAAACACCATATATTTT. Translation gives CASSFGGASGNTIYF.

The V and J genes are TRBV3-1 (or the pseudogene TRBV3-2) and TRBJ2-3; 10 nucleotides align to TRBD2. The germline V gene encodes CDR1 LGHDT and CDR2 YNNKEL (reference sequence). Germline trimming cut 0 bases from V and 2 bases from J; bases unmatched to any gene: 2. The CDR3 is 16 amino acids. CDR3 protein: CASSQDLAGATDTQYF. As DNA, the CDR3 is TGTGCCAGCAGCCAAGATCTAGCGGGGGCCACAGATACGCAGTATTTT.

V is TRBV4-3 and J is TRBJ2-1; D gene unclear. The V and J ends lost 1 base and 9 bases respectively, with 13 bases between them. This CDR3 comprises 14 residues. CDR1 LGHNA and CDR2 YSLEER come from the germline V gene. CDR3 DNA: TGCGCCAGCAGCCAAGTTAAAGCTACCGGTGAGCAGTTCTTC. This sequence encodes CASSQVKATGEQFF.

The chain couples TRBV11-3 to TRBJ2-4, with no clear D. Germline values: CDR1 SGHNT, CDR2 YENEEA. CDR3 length: 16 amino acids. Trimming took 5 bases from V and 0 from J, leaving 14 bases between them. CDR3 nucleotide sequence: TGTGCCAGCAGCAACGGACCCGGGTTAGCCAAAAACATTCAGTACTTC. This translates into CASSNGPGLAKNIQYF.

J is TRBJ2-3 and V is TRBV4-2; 10 bases are shared with TRBD2. Unmatched junction bases numbered 12, after V lost 4 bases and J lost 2 bases. CDR1 LGHNA and CDR2 YNFKEQ come from the germline V gene. The CDR3 runs to 18 residues. CDR3 DNA: TGTGCCAGCAGCCCTCGACCTGGTGGACTAGCGGTCACAGATACGCAGTATTTT. Translating it yields CASSPRPGGLAVTDTQYF.

This chain connects TRBV19 to TRBJ2-2, with 7 bases matching TRBD1. The CDR3 consists of 17 residues. CDR1 LNHDA and CDR2 SQIVND come from the germline V gene (reference sequence). Trimming cost V 0 bases and J 1 base; bases outside gene matches: 5. This chain's CDR3 is CASSIDLQGLNTGELFF. The CDR3 DNA follows: TGTGCCAGTAGTATAGACCTACAGGGGTTGAACACCGGGGAGCTGTTTTTT.

The chain is built from TRBV11-2 and TRBJ2-4, with TRBD2 matching over 7 bases. The CDR3 covers 15 residues. Germline V gives CDR1 SGHAT, CDR2 FQNNGV. The V segment lost 7 bases and the J segment 1 base; nucleotides outside the gene matches: 7. CDR3 DNA sequence: TGTGCCAGCATCCGGGGGGTTAGGGCCAAAAACATTCAGTACTTC. Protein sequence: CASIRGVRAKNIQYF.

The rearrangement joins TRBV5-1 to TRBJ2-7; 9 positions match TRBD1. Germline trimming cut 0 bases from V and 6 bases from J; bases unmatched to any gene: 13. Germline CDR1 SGHRS, CDR2 YFSETQ. The CDR3 covers 17 residues. For the CDR3, the DNA is TGCGCCAGCAGCTTGGGGGCTCTTGGACAGGGGTACGGCGAGCAGTACTTC. It codes for CASSLGALGQGYGEQYF.

V usage is TRBV6-5 and J usage is TRBJ1-5; 8 bases agree with TRBD1. This CDR3 has 15 amino acids. J lost 6 bases, V lost 5 bases, and 9 bases had no gene match. Looked up from germline, CDR1 is MNHEY and CDR2 is SVGAGI. CDR3 amino acids: CASSKDRVQGQPQHF. The CDR3 coding sequence is TGTGCCAGCAGTAAGGACAGGGTGCAAGGTCAGCCCCAGCATTTT.

The chain carries TRBV24-1 and TRBJ2-7; 8 nucleotides line up with TRBD1. V lost 4 bases, J lost 1 base, and 5 bases stayed unmatched. The CDR3 contains 15 residues. Germline values: CDR1 KGHDR, CDR2 SFDVKD. In nucleotides, the CDR3 is TGTGCCACCAGTGACCCCCGGACAGGGTCCTACGAGCAGTACTTC. Translated, it gives CATSDPRTGSYEQYF.

CDR3 nucleotide sequence: TGCGCCAGCAGCTTGGCGGGGAGACCCCTCGGAGATACGCAGTATTTT. Its translation is CASSLAGRPLGDTQYF. V gene TRBV5-1 combines with J gene TRBJ2-3; tentative D call: TRBD2 (5 bases). The ends were cut back, 0 bases at V and 5 bases at J, with 16 bases in the middle. Germline loops: CDR1 SGHRS, CDR2 YFSETQ. CDR3 size: 16 residues.

CDR3 nucleotide sequence: TGTGCTAGTGGTTTGTCGGGACTTCCCTACGAGCAGTACTTC. Encoded protein: CASGLSGLPYEQYF. The chain couples TRBV12-5 to TRBJ2-7; D might be TRBD2 (6 bases). This CDR3 has 14 amino acids. Germline-derived CDR1 and CDR2 are LGHNT and FRNRAP. V lost 2 bases and J 2 bases, leaving 10 bases between the germline ends.

The chain has TRBV19 and TRBJ1-6, with D perhaps matching TRBD1 (6 bases). Germline loops: CDR1 LNHDA, CDR2 SQIVND (reference sequence). The CDR3 has 14 amino acids. V lost 5 bases and J 5 bases, leaving 10 bases between the germline ends. The CDR3 protein is CASSLQGNNSPLHF. The CDR3 DNA follows: TGTGCCAGTAGTCTGCAGGGGAATAATTCACCCCTCCACTTT.

The J gene is TRBJ1-2, the V gene TRBV28; 7 nucleotides align to TRBD1. Per the germline V gene, CDR1 is MDHEN and CDR2 is SYDVKM. V shed 6 bases, J shed 6 bases, and the junction held 7 bases outside the gene matches. The CDR3 consists of 13 residues. CDR3 loop: CASRPDRVNGYTF. The CDR3 DNA reads TGTGCCAGCAGACCTGACAGGGTAAATGGCTACACCTTC.

This sequence joins TRBV12-3 or TRBV12-4 and TRBJ1-1; D perhaps matches TRBD1 (5 bases). The CDR3 spans 13 residues. V lost 7 bases and J 6 bases, leaving 15 bases between the germline ends. The CDR3 spells CASTPFGAAEAFF. In nucleotides, the CDR3 is TGTGCCAGCACACCCTTTGGGGCGGCTGAAGCTTTCTTT.

The rearrangement joins TRBV5-4 to TRBJ2-1; TRBD1 matches 7 bases. The V and J ends lost 0 bases and 0 bases, in that order; junction bases with no gene match: 0. In germline, CDR1 is SGHNT, CDR2 YYREEE (reference sequence). The CDR3 is 15 residues long. The CDR3 protein is CASSLGQGSYNEQFF. The CDR3 DNA reads TGTGCCAGCAGCTTGGGACAGGGCTCCTACAATGAGCAGTTCTTC.

This clone was picked up one time. This chain uses TRBV29-1 with TRBJ2-5; D not resolved. This CDR3 is 12 amino acids long. V was trimmed by 4 bases and J by 2 bases, leaving 8 bases between them. CDR1 and CDR2 (germline): SQVTM, ANQGSEA. In DNA form, the CDR3 reads TGCAGCGTTGGGCTACTACAAGAGACCCAGTACTTC. It encodes CSVGLLQETQYF.